Below are 31 T cell receptor beta chains sequenced from a single sample in a study of molecular identifiers for immune sequencing clone quantification (dated by TCRdb to between 2018 and 2020). The library was made by PCR. The sequencer listed for this sample is NextSeq 500. TCRdb ran its own pipeline on the public reads, namely fastp trimming at Q25 and MiXCR clone calling, and kept in-frame beta chains. CDR3 protein sequences are deduplicated, and each keeps its most common genes and DNA. Counted in this sample were approximately 550,000 distinct CDR3 sequences; about a quarter of them appeared once. Around 0.76% of the sample goes to the ten largest clones. The sequenced sample was naive CD8+ T cells from blood, with Jurkat cell RNA spiked in. The sample's cell subset or site label, in plain terms: FACS-sorted CD8+CD4-CCR7+CD45RA+ naive T cells. Receptor source: a human donor in good health. Some libraries in this study had Jurkat cell RNA spiked in.

Only a few counts were recorded for this clonotype. A read error may be the cause here, since a much bigger clone is one base away. The CDR3 bases are TGCGCCAGCAGCCTTACCAGGGTCGGCCCTGAAGCTTTCTTT. Protein sequence: CASSLTRVGPEAFF. The chain links TRBV5-1 to TRBJ1-1; D possibly corresponds to TRBD1 (5 bases). The CDR3 is made up of 14 amino acids. Germline CDR1 SGHRS, CDR2 YFSETQ. V lost 4 bases and J lost 6, with 16 bases in between.

The chain is built from TRBV6-4 and TRBJ2-5, with 10 bases identical to TRBD2. V shed 5 bases, J shed 4 bases, and the junction held 4 bases outside the gene matches. The CDR3 has 14 amino acids. Germline lookup yields CDR1 MRHNA and CDR2 SNTAGT. The CDR3 nucleotides read TGTGCCAGCAGTCGCCCTAGCGGGAGAGAGACCCAGTACTTC. Translating gives CASSRPSGRETQYF.

The table lists this clonotype with many counts. The V and J genes are TRBV29-1 and TRBJ2-2; D is undetermined. V lost 8 bases and J lost 6, with 16 bases in between. Germline V gene data show CDR1 as SQVTM and CDR2 as ANQGSEA. The CDR3 contains 13 residues. The CDR3 region has the DNA TGCAGCTCACTTGGACCTGGCCCCGGGGAGCTGTTTTTT. This sequence encodes CSSLGPGPGELFF.

This clonotype was counted only a few times. The V gene is TRBV12-3 or TRBV12-4, the J gene TRBJ2-5; D gene uncertain. V dropped 1 base and J dropped 1 base, with 4 bases sitting between them. The CDR3 runs to 13 residues. The CDR3 protein is CASSLVLQETQYF. The CDR3 nucleotides are TGTGCCAGCAGTTTAGTGCTCCAAGAGACCCAGTACTTC.

The CDR3 nucleotides are TGCGCCAGCAGCCCGAGCGGATCATCGGCCTTAGGGGCCCAGTACTTC. This encodes CASSPSGSSALGAQYF. The chain uses TRBV4-1 and TRBJ2-5; D tentatively fits TRBD1 or TRBD2 (5 bases each). V lost 4 bases, J lost 9 bases, and 24 bases lay in between. This CDR3 has 16 amino acids. From germline, CDR1 is MGHRA and CDR2 YSYEKL.

J is TRBJ2-3 and V is TRBV12-3 or TRBV12-4; 9 bases line up with TRBD2. V dropped 0 bases and J dropped 5; count of bases not matched to a gene: 9. CDR3 size: 17 residues. The CDR3 here is CASSLALGGGALDTQYF. CDR3 DNA sequence: TGTGCCAGCAGTTTAGCGCTGGGCGGGGGGGCACTAGATACGCAGTATTTT.

This chain's CDR3 is CASDLTGTGVEQYF. DNA for the CDR3: TGTGCCAGCGATTTGACCGGGACAGGGGTTGAGCAGTACTTC. The chain employs TRBV28 and TRBJ2-7, with 10 nucleotides matching TRBD1. This CDR3 contains 14 residues. Looked up from germline, CDR1 is MDHEN and CDR2 is SYDVKM. Trimming removed 8 bases from V and 7 bases from J; junction bases left unmatched: 11.

This clonotype occurred many times. This chain links TRBV29-1 with TRBJ1-1; a possible D gene is TRBD1 (6 bases). Germline values: CDR1 SQVTM, CDR2 ANQGSEA. Trimming stripped 6 bases from V and 0 bases from J, with 14 bases between. The length of the CDR3 is 14 residues. The CDR3 nucleotides read TGCAGCGTGACGACAGGAGCAATGAACACTGAAGCTTTCTTT. It yields the protein CSVTTGAMNTEAFF.

The rearrangement joins TRBV30 to TRBJ1-5, with TRBD1 matching 10 bases. CDR3 length: 14 amino acids. Trimming took 2 bases from V and 7 from J; bases not matched to a gene: 5. CDR1 is GTSNPN and CDR2 is SVGIG in the germline V gene (reference sequence). The DNA for the CDR3 is TGTGCCTGGAGTCCGACAGGGGGCTGGCAGCCCCAGCATTTT. As protein: CAWSPTGGWQPQHF.

The chain uses TRBV18 and TRBJ2-7; D is perhaps TRBD2 (6 bases). The CDR3 consists of 14 residues. V was shortened by 4 bases and J by 7 bases, with 17 bases between the two germline ends. The germline V gene encodes CDR1 KGHSH and CDR2 LQKENI. DNA of the CDR3: TGTGCCAGCTCACTAGGCCCGGGACTGGAAGAGCAGTACTTC. Amino acids: CASSLGPGLEEQYF.

This chain connects TRBV7-2 to TRBJ2-5; 7 bases fit TRBD1. With 6 bases clipped from V and 5 bases from J, the junction kept 12 bases outside the gene matches. Germline CDR1 and CDR2: SGHTA and FQGNSA. This CDR3 has 15 residues. CDR3 sequence: CASRPNRGLGETQYF. CDR3 DNA sequence: TGTGCCAGCAGACCAAACAGGGGTTTAGGGGAGACCCAGTACTTC.

There are many counts of this clonotype. The chain links TRBV12-3 or TRBV12-4 to TRBJ2-3, with 8 bases aligning to TRBD1. Trimming took 4 bases from V and 4 from J; bases not matched to a gene: 22. The CDR3 has 20 residues. The CDR3 nucleotides are TGTGCCAGCAGTTCCAACGCGTGGGCCCCCGGACAGGGTATCGCAGATACGCAGTATTTT. Protein: CASSSNAWAPGQGIADTQYF.

Only a few counts were recorded for this clonotype. The chain is built from TRBV4-3 and TRBJ2-7; D gene unclear. V was pared by 4 bases and J by 4 bases, with 11 bases between. Per germline, CDR1 LGHNA and CDR2 YSLEER. CDR3 length equals 13 residues. CDR3 in amino acids: CASSPGWGYEQYF. The DNA for the CDR3 is TGCGCCAGCAGCCCCGGGTGGGGTTACGAGCAGTACTTC.

The rearrangement uses TRBV12-3 or TRBV12-4 and TRBJ2-1; 10 positions match TRBD1. With V trimmed by 6 bases and J by 8 bases, 7 bases remained unmatched. This CDR3 is 14 amino acids long. Written as DNA, the CDR3 is TGTGCCAGCAGCGCCGGGACAGGGGTGTATGAGCAGTTCTTC. It specifies CASSAGTGVYEQFF.

Of note for this clonotype: Given a much more abundant clone one base away, this may be a read error. The CDR3 DNA reads as TGTGCCACCAGCAGAGGGTCTGGTGGGCAGGAAAACATTCAGTACTTC. This codes for CATSRGSGGQENIQYF. This chain links TRBV15 with TRBJ2-4; D is unresolved. The germline gives CDR1 LNHNV, CDR2 YYDKDF (reference sequence). This CDR3 has 16 residues. Trimming took off 1 base at V and 5 bases at J, with 15 bases between the two ends.

This clonotype has a handful of counts. This chain connects TRBV12-3 or TRBV12-4 to TRBJ1-4; D possibly corresponds to TRBD1 (5 bases). V dropped 7 bases and J dropped 8 bases, with 17 bases sitting between them. The CDR3 covers 14 residues. CDR3 in amino acids: CASTISGRGEKLFF. The CDR3 DNA sequence: TGTGCCAGCACCATCTCAGGGAGAGGCGAAAAACTGTTTTTT.

This clonotype was detected many times. The chain joins TRBV5-1 to TRBJ2-6; no firm D call. CDR1 and CDR2 (germline): SGHRS, YFSETQ. The CDR3 length is 13 residues. The V and J ends lost 5 bases and 1 base respectively, with 4 bases between them. CDR3 sequence (DNA): TGCGCCAGCAGGGAGTCTGGGGCCAACGTCCTGACTTTC. Its protein product is CASRESGANVLTF. Drawing the rest from reference TRBV5-1 and TRBJ2-6, the complete variable domain is KAGVTQTPRYLIKTRGQQVTLSCSPISGHRSVSWYQQTPGQGLQFLFEYFSETQRNKGNFPGRFSGRQFSNSRSEMNVSTLELGDSALYLCASRESGANVLTFGAGSRLTVL.

This clonotype was counted ten times or more. The chain carries TRBV14 and TRBJ2-7; D gene unclear. The germline V and J ends were trimmed by 0 bases and 3 bases, with 12 bases remaining between them. Germline V gives CDR1 SGHDN, CDR2 FVKESK. This CDR3 has 15 amino acids. The CDR3 here is CASSQESTRLYEQYF. Written as DNA, the CDR3 is TGTGCCAGCAGCCAAGAGTCAACTCGTCTCTACGAGCAGTACTTC.

In the case of this clonotype: A read error is possible here, since a much larger clone lies one base away. The chain joins TRBV27 to TRBJ2-7; 8 nucleotides agree with TRBD2. CDR1 and CDR2 (germline): MNHEY, SMNVEV (reference sequence). The CDR3 has 14 residues. CDR3 amino acids: CASSLSSGKYERYF. CDR3 nucleotide sequence: TGTGCCAGCAGTTTATCTAGCGGGAAGTACGAGCGGTACTTC.

This clonotype was seen ten or more times. The chain has TRBV28 and TRBJ2-7, with 9 bases lining up with TRBD1. The germline V gene has CDR1 MDHEN and CDR2 SYDVKM. This CDR3 is built from 14 residues. Germline trimming cut 5 bases from V and 5 bases from J; bases unmatched to any gene: 7. The CDR3 loop is CASSVQGAGNEQYF. The DNA for the CDR3 is TGTGCCAGCAGTGTACAGGGGGCAGGGAACGAGCAGTACTTC.

For the CDR3, the DNA is TGTGCCAGCAGCCTTATGCCAGGGAGTGAAAAACTGTTTTTT. It codes for CASSLMPGSEKLFF. The chain uses TRBV7-8 and TRBJ1-4; weak D call: TRBD1 (5 bases). The CDR3 length is 14 residues. V was cut by 5 bases and J by 7 bases, with 14 bases left in between. The germline CDR1 and CDR2 sequences are SGHVS and FQNEAQ.

Of note for this clonotype: A read error may explain this, as a much larger clone is one base away. The chain has TRBV6-5 and TRBJ2-3, with 10 bases lining up with TRBD1. The CDR3 consists of 15 residues. Looked up from germline, CDR1 is MNHEY and CDR2 is SVGAGI. CDR3: CASSYWTGGTGTQYF. The CDR3 DNA follows: TGTGCCAGCAGTTACTGGACAGGGGGTACAGGTACGCAGTATTTT.

This clonotype was detected a few times. The chain joins TRBV7-8 to TRBJ2-5; 7 bases fit TRBD1. The germline gives CDR1 SGHVS, CDR2 FQNEAQ. This CDR3 comprises 14 residues. J was trimmed by 4 bases and V by 4 bases; bases with no gene match: 6. The DNA of the CDR3 is TGTGCCAGCAGCTCGACGAACAGGGGAGAGACCCAGTACTTC. Translating gives CASSSTNRGETQYF.

J is TRBJ2-7 and V is TRBV4-1, with 7 nucleotides matching TRBD2. V gave up 3 bases and J gave up 6 bases; unmatched junction bases: 11. The CDR3 runs to 15 residues. The germline gives CDR1 MGHRA, CDR2 YSYEKL. The CDR3 sequence is CASSHRGGGVVEQYF. The CDR3 nucleotides are TGCGCCAGCAGCCACCGCGGTGGGGGGGTAGTCGAGCAGTACTTC.

The J gene is TRBJ2-2, the V gene TRBV19; D gene ambiguous. V was trimmed by 3 bases and J by 4 bases, leaving 9 bases between them. Germline CDR1 reads LNHDA; CDR2 reads SQIVND (reference sequence). This CDR3 comprises 14 residues. The CDR3 here is CASSMVGSTGELFF. The DNA for the CDR3 is TGTGCCAGTAGTATGGTGGGCTCCACCGGGGAGCTGTTTTTT.

This clonotype was found a few times. V gene TRBV12-3 or TRBV12-4 combines with J gene TRBJ1-4; no firm D call. Trimming took 4 bases from V and 11 from J, leaving 11 bases between them. The CDR3 length is 12 residues. CDR3 loop: CASSYSSEKLFF. CDR3 DNA: TGTGCCAGCAGTTATTCTTCGGAGAAACTGTTTTTT.

This chain joins TRBV3-1 and TRBJ1-2; the D gene is possibly TRBD1 (5 bases). Trimming took off 1 base at V and 0 bases at J, with 15 bases between the two ends. There are 17 residues in the CDR3. CDR1 is LGHDT and CDR2 is YNNKEL in the germline V gene (reference sequence). The CDR3, as DNA: TGTGCCAGCAGCCAAGTAAGCTACAGGTCAACTAACTATGGCTACACCTTC. Amino acids: CASSQVSYRSTNYGYTF.

This clonotype has at least ten counts. The V and J genes are TRBV3-1 and TRBJ2-7; the match to TRBD1 covers 10 bases. The CDR3 is 16 amino acids. Germline V gives CDR1 LGHDT, CDR2 YNNKEL (reference sequence). With 4 bases clipped from V and 2 bases from J, the junction kept 8 bases outside the gene matches. DNA for the CDR3: TGTGCCAGCAGCCCTGAGACCGGACAGGGGGCCTACGAGCAGTACTTC. Translating gives CASSPETGQGAYEQYF.

The rearrangement links TRBV19 to TRBJ2-7; TRBD2 matches at 14 bases. Trimming removed 5 bases from V and 6 bases from J; junction bases left unmatched: 6. Germline CDR1 reads LNHDA; CDR2 reads SQIVND (reference sequence). CDR3 length equals 15 residues. CDR3 nucleotides: TGTGCCAGTAGTGCGACCGGGACTAGCGGGAGCGAGCAGTACTTC. Its translation: CASSATGTSGSEQYF.

On this clonotype: A much larger clone differs by one base, so this may be a read error. The chain links TRBV6-1 to TRBJ1-1; D perhaps matches TRBD1 (5 bases). The CDR3 is 13 amino acids. Germline V CDR1 and CDR2: MNHNS, SASEGT. As DNA, the CDR3 is TGTGCCACCGGCGGGGGGGAGAACACTGAAGCTCTCTTT. Protein sequence: CATGGGENTEALF.

This clonotype was detected only once. The chain recombines TRBV9 with TRBJ1-2; D remains ambiguous. Germline-derived CDR1 and CDR2 are SGDLS and YYNGEE. Trimming cost V 0 bases and J 2 bases, with 14 bases left between them. This CDR3 has 16 amino acids. In DNA form, the CDR3 reads TGTGCCAGCAGCGTAGATGTGGTTGAGGGCAACTATGGCTACACCTTC. Protein product: CASSVDVVEGNYGYTF.